The entry below describes one T cell receptor beta chain. The target of this receptor is not known. Base quality data are lacking; no much larger clone is found one base away. The data belong to a study of metastatic and nonmetastatic thyroid tumors (TCRdb year 2020). Broadly, across the study: Repertoires were compared across peripheral blood and tumor or nodule tissue samples from malignant and benign thyroid patients. Results and caveats for the whole study, not just this receptor: In both blood and tumor samples, malignant tumors were reported to have significantly higher TCR beta diversity than benign nodules.

None of the patients had been given any treatment before thyroid surgery. Patient clinical samples collected from about 2011 to 2018 were retrospectively analysed using T-cell receptor beta sequencing. Library generation was performed with PCR. The instrument given in TCRdb is Illumina HiSeq 4000. High-throughput sequencing was used to profile the CDR3 region of the TCR beta-chain in every patient. Per the source publication's procedure: CDR3 differences across clinicopathological groups were used to build a classifier for discriminating distant-metastatic papillary thyroid cancer patients. To measure repertoire diversity the researchers used the Shannon index, while the Morisita-Horn index served to gauge how similar the tumor and blood repertoires were. TCRdb reworked the public reads: Q25 trimming with fastp, MiXCR clone assembly, productive beta chains retained. TCRdb's processing, not the authors' own work, is the source of the V and J calls. Counted in this sample were fewer than 35,000 clones; about 20% of them appeared once. The top ten clonotypes cover roughly 10% of the sample.

CDR1 and CDR2 (SGHNT, YENEEA) derive from the germline V gene. Trimming accounts for 5 bases at V and 6 bases at J, while the number of junction bases matched to no gene is 4. The CDR3 numbers 12 residues from cysteine through phenylalanine. The only DNA kept is the CDR3, 36 bases in frame from the first base. The chain links TRBV11-3 with TRBJ2-7, and TRBD1 aligns with 7 junction nucleotides. The TCR originated in a female donor with papillary thyroid cancer or a benign thyroid nodule (not recorded which). Some clones in this sample may be carry-over from other donors' samples. The sample was blood. The CDR3 amino acid sequence is: CASSITGVEQYF. In nucleotides, the sequence is TGTGCCAGCAGCATTACAGGGGTCGAGCAGTACTTC. Beyond the CDR3, the reference TRBV11-3 and TRBJ2-7 genes provide the residues; the full variable domain reads: EAGVVQSPRYKIIEKKQPVAFWCNPISGHNTLYWYLQNLGQGPELLIRYENEEAVDDSQLPKDRFSAERLKGVDSTLKIQPAELGDSAVYLCASSITGVEQYFGPGTRLTVT.